This T cell receptor (beta chain) was observed in a study of TIL therapy for anti-PD-1-resistant metastatic lung cancer. Study in general: Median tumor mutation burden was under 1.9 mutations per megabase.

Details on this clone: Its specificity is unknown.

Sequencing used immunoSEQ v3. Profiling relied on immunoSEQ multiplex PCR, and the TCRdb table lists in-frame clones only, not all of them. Of some 60,000 clones listed, around 63% are singletons. The time point is: pre-treatment sample, taken before nivolumab and TIL therapy. Study-wide results and limits: Patients were highly selected, enriched for treatment-naive, never-smoker and oncogene-addicted cases.

The V end was cut by 5 bases, the J end by 0 bases, with 16 bases between. The CDR3 loop spans 16 amino acids. Germline CDR1 and CDR2: SGHRS and YFSETQ. J is TRBJ2-3 and V is TRBV5-1; no clear D gene. The sequence was obtained from a person between 30 and 80 years old with non-small cell lung cancer. Source: blood, taken at baseline. In DNA, the CDR3 is TGCGCCAGCAGACCTCACCAAACCCCTAGCACAGATACGCAGTATTTT. As protein: CASRPHQTPSTDTQYF.